This TCR beta chain was found in a study of blood T cell repertoires in COVID-19. In the study overall: Material from acute and convalescent COVID-19 was sourced from the United States, Italy and Spain. The cDNA or gDNA used as material had been derived from T cells, B-cell-depleted T cells, or PBMCs.

CDR1 and CDR2 from the germline V gene are SGHTA and FQGNSA. V lost 1 base and J lost 9, with 10 bases in between. The CDR3 has 13 amino acids. Original analysis: From reference gene primer amplification, estimates of nucleated cell counts were derived. Sequencing was performed with immunoSEQ multiplex PCR; in TCRdb, only in-frame clones are kept and a portion is missing. That table supplies the V and J calls and clone size; D and trimming were determined from the DNA. The sample has 60,000 to 65,000 clones; roughly 82% are singletons. V usage is TRBV7-2 and J usage is TRBJ2-1, with a possible D match to TRBD1 (6 bases). The receptor was derived from a human donor in a cohort sampled during active COVID-19. What was sequenced was peripheral blood. In DNA, the CDR3 is TGTGCCAGCAGCTTAGATTACAGGGCTGAGCAGTTCTTC. Its protein product is CASSLDYRAEQFF. Full variable domain (missing parts from reference TRBV7-2 and TRBJ2-1): GAGVSQSPSNKVTEKGKDVELRCDPISGHTALYWYRQSLGQGLEFLIYFQGNSAPDKSGLPSDRFSAERTGGSVSTLTIQRTQQEDSAVYLCASSLDYRAEQFFGPGTRLTVL.